The next 17 T cell receptor beta chains were all read from a single sample in a study of T cell responses to AZD1222 COVID-19 vaccine. Only in-frame clones appear in the TCRdb table, and some are missing; sequencing was by immunoSEQ multiplex PCR. The table includes around 100,000 clones, 70% to 90% detected once. The sequencing here drew on peripheral blood, taken 28 days after the second AZD1222 dose. These receptors were obtained from an adult who received the AZD1222 COVID-19 vaccine.

The rearrangement uses TRBV7-3 and TRBJ2-3; 9 bases are shared with TRBD1. With V trimmed by 4 bases and J by 2 bases, 7 bases remained unmatched. Germline V gene data show CDR1 as SGHTA and CDR2 as FQGTGA. The CDR3 loop spans 16 amino acids. The CDR3 coding sequence is TGTGCCAGCAGCTCCCCGGGACAGGGCTCCACAGATACGCAGTATTTT. It is translated as CASSSPGQGSTDTQYF.

This sequence joins TRBV12-3 or TRBV12-4 and TRBJ2-7, with D possibly matching TRBD1 (6 bases). This CDR3 is 13 amino acids long. V lost 5 bases and J 2 bases, leaving 10 bases between the germline ends. This CDR3 reads CASSGDKAYEQYF. DNA for the CDR3: TGTGCCAGCAGTGGGGACAAGGCCTACGAGCAGTACTTC.

This clone was seen a single time. The chain joins TRBV19 to TRBJ1-2; D perhaps matches TRBD1 (5 bases). Germline lookup yields CDR1 LNHDA and CDR2 SQIVND (reference sequence). V lost 7 bases, J lost 5 bases, and 20 bases lay in between. This CDR3 spans 15 amino acids. The CDR3 is CASTTSGTEYYGYTF. In DNA form, the CDR3 reads TGTGCCAGTACGACCTCCGGGACTGAGTATTATGGCTACACCTTC.

The chain links TRBV12-5 to TRBJ1-5, with 10 bases matching TRBD1. V lost 6 bases to trimming and J lost 3 bases; unmatched junction nucleotides: 11. The germline V gene has CDR1 LGHNT and CDR2 FRNRAP. CDR3 length: 17 residues. CDR3 in DNA: TGTGCTAGTGGCCGGGAGGGGACAGGGGACCCCAATCAGCCCCAGCATTTT. Its protein product is CASGREGTGDPNQPQHF.

The chain has TRBV10-2 and TRBJ1-4; 7 nucleotides agree with TRBD1. Germline-derived CDR1 and CDR2 are WSHSY and SAAADI. CDR3 length: 14 residues. Trimming took 3 bases from V and 3 from J; bases not matched to a gene: 1. This chain's CDR3 is CASSDDRANEKLFF. CDR3 in DNA: TGCGCCAGCAGTGATGACAGGGCTAATGAAAAACTGTTTTTT.

The V and J genes are TRBV6-5 and TRBJ1-5, with 8 bases aligning to TRBD1. CDR1 MNHEY and CDR2 SVGAGI come from the germline V gene. The CDR3 consists of 15 residues. V gave up 2 bases and J gave up 5 bases; unmatched junction bases: 5. The CDR3 spells CASSYRSGGHQPQHF. The CDR3 DNA reads TGTGCCAGCAGTTACCGGTCAGGGGGCCATCAGCCCCAGCATTTT.

V and J are TRBV6-5 and TRBJ1-6; D is possibly TRBD1 (6 bases). V lost 4 bases to trimming and J lost 4 bases, with 11 bases between them. The CDR3 is 15 residues long. Germline CDR1 MNHEY, CDR2 SVGAGI. The CDR3 region has the DNA TGTGCCAGCAGTTTCGGACAGCCTTATAATTCACCCCTCCACTTT. Protein sequence: CASSFGQPYNSPLHF.

This chain joins TRBV6-5 and TRBJ2-3; no reliable D call. Trimming stripped 8 bases from V and 3 bases from J, with 15 bases between. The CDR3 has 14 residues. The germline V gene has CDR1 MNHEY and CDR2 SVGAGI. Written as DNA, the CDR3 is TGTGCCAGCCCATCCTTAAACCGAACAGATACGCAGTATTTT. Translation: CASPSLNRTDTQYF.

This clone has just a few counts. This chain joins TRBV18 and TRBJ1-1; 9 bases align to TRBD1. Per germline, CDR1 KGHSH and CDR2 LQKENI. V gave up 2 bases and J gave up 3 bases; unmatched junction bases: 13. CDR3 size: 18 residues. The CDR3, as DNA: TGTGCCAGCTCACCATTAGGGGGGACAGGGCGTTTGGACACTGAAGCTTTCTTT. This encodes CASSPLGGTGRLDTEAFF. Filled out from reference TRBV18 and TRBJ1-1, the complete variable domain reads NAGVMQNPRHLVRRRGQEARLRCSPMKGHSHVYWYRQLPEEGLKFMVYLQKENIIDESGMPKERFSAEFPKEGPSILRIQQVVRGDSAAYFCASSPLGGTGRLDTEAFFGQGTRLTVV.

This clone was observed at least ten times. The V gene is TRBV6-2 or TRBV6-3, the J gene TRBJ1-6; D call uncertain. Trimming shortened V by 4 bases and J by 8 bases, and 6 bases separated the two germline ends. The CDR3 contains 12 residues. Looked up from germline, CDR1 is MNHEY and CDR2 is SVGEGT. The CDR3: CASSFFDSPLHF. DNA for the CDR3: TGTGCCAGCAGTTTTTTTGATTCACCCCTCCACTTT.

The CDR3 sequence: CASRPGTTDADTQYF. CDR3 sequence (DNA): TGTGCCAGCAGGCCCGGGACTACGGACGCAGATACGCAGTATTTT. The chain joins TRBV2 to TRBJ2-3; 7 bases align to TRBD2. There are 15 residues in the CDR3. Per germline, CDR1 SNHLY and CDR2 FYNNEI. Losses at the gene ends were 6 bases for V and 4 bases for J; bases not matched to a gene: 10.

The genes are TRBV19 and TRBJ1-5; 9 bases match TRBD1. This CDR3 has 19 amino acids. Trimming took 5 bases from V and 0 from J; bases not matched to a gene: 14. The V gene's germline CDR1 is LNHDA and CDR2 SQIVND (reference sequence). The CDR3 nucleotides read TGTGCCAGTAGTCATACAGGGGGCAATCTAGTTTATAGCAATCAGCCCCAGCATTTT. Protein product: CASSHTGGNLVYSNQPQHF. The variable domain in full, with the rest retrieved from reference TRBV19 and TRBJ1-5, is DGGITQSPKYLFRKEGQNVTLSCEQNLNHDAMYWYRQDPGQGLRLIYYSQIVNDFQKGDIAEGYSVSREKKESFPLTVTSAQKNPTAFYLCASSHTGGNLVYSNQPQHFGDGTRLSIL.

This clone was found a few times. V and J are TRBV19 and TRBJ2-7, with 7 positions matching TRBD1. The CDR3 length is 16 residues. With 4 bases clipped from V and 4 bases from J, the junction kept 13 bases outside the gene matches. Germline CDR1 LNHDA, CDR2 SQIVND (reference sequence). The CDR3 DNA is TGTGCCAGTAGTACTCACGCCGGGACAGCGAAGTACGAGCAGTACTTC. It is translated as CASSTHAGTAKYEQYF.

This rearrangement joins TRBV19 to TRBJ1-2; no definite D call. The CDR3 totals 14 residues. Trimming removed 3 bases from V and 5 bases from J, with 13 bases in between. In germline, CDR1 is LNHDA, CDR2 SQIVND (reference sequence). CDR3 coding DNA: TGTGCCAGTAGTATCTCTCCTCCCCTTTATGGCTACACCTTC. Translation gives CASSISPPLYGYTF.

The chain uses TRBV11-2 and TRBJ2-7; 11 nucleotides line up with TRBD2. The V segment lost 5 bases and the J segment 1 base; nucleotides outside the gene matches: 4. The CDR3 consists of 15 residues. Germline V gene data show CDR1 as SGHAT and CDR2 as FQNNGV. In DNA, the CDR3 is TGTGCCAGCAGCAAGCTAGCGGGGGGTTCCTACGAGCAGTACTTC. This codes for CASSKLAGGSYEQYF.

The gene calls are TRBV2 and TRBJ2-1; 11 bases are a match to TRBD2. Per the germline V gene, CDR1 is SNHLY and CDR2 is FYNNEI. The junction had 5 bases not matched to a gene; V was cut back by 6 bases and J by 4 bases. The CDR3 has 15 residues. CDR3 nucleotide sequence: TGTGCCAGCAGGGATAGCGGGGGGGCTTACAATGAGCAGTTCTTC. It codes for CASRDSGGAYNEQFF. Full variable domain (remainder filled in from reference TRBV2 and TRBJ2-1): EPEVTQTPSHQVTQMGQEVILRCVPISNHLYFYWYRQILGQKVEFLVSFYNNEISEKSEIFDDQFSVERPDGSNFTLKIRSTKLEDSAMYFCASRDSGGAYNEQFFGPGTRLTVL.

The chain joins TRBV5-1 to TRBJ2-1; D might be TRBD1 or TRBD2, each matching 6 bases. V lost 4 bases and J lost 4, with 15 bases in between. The CDR3 is 15 amino acids. Germline V gene sequence: CDR1 SGHRS, CDR2 YFSETQ. CDR3 sequence reads: CASSGGGTSYNEQFF. CDR3 DNA sequence: TGCGCCAGCAGCGGAGGGGGGACATCGTACAATGAGCAGTTCTTC.